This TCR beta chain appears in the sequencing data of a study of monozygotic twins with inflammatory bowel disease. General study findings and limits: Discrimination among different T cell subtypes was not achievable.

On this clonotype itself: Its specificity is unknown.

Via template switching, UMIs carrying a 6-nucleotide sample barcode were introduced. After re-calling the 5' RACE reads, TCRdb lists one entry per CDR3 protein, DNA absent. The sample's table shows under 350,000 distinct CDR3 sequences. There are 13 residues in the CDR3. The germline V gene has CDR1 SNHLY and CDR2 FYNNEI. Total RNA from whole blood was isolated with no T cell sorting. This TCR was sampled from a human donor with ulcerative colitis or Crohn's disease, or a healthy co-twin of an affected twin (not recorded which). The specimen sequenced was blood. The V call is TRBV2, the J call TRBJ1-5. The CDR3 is CASMGYSNQPQHF.